This T cell receptor (beta chain) was sequenced in a study of identical twins. This clonotype was found many times. V was trimmed by 2 bases and J by 7 bases, leaving 10 bases between them. Germline lookup yields CDR1 SGHNT and CDR2 YYREEE (reference sequence). This CDR3 is 13 amino acids long. TCRdb analysed the 5' RACE reads with MiXCR anew, one entry per CDR3 protein. Seen here are hundreds of thousands of distinct CDR3 sequences, roughly 18% observed once, and the top ten hold around 14%. In addition, the sample was reused for a study of T cells expressing NK-cell markers. Per that paper: Seven of the eight sequenced donors were HCMV-seropositive; one was seronegative.

Material: PBMCs. The TCR originated in a woman between 18 and 30 years old in good health. The chain recombines TRBV5-4 with TRBJ2-1; D is uncertain. The CDR3 reads CASSLSSKNEQFF. The CDR3 nucleotides read TGTGCCAGCAGCTTATCGAGTAAAAATGAGCAGTTCTTC.